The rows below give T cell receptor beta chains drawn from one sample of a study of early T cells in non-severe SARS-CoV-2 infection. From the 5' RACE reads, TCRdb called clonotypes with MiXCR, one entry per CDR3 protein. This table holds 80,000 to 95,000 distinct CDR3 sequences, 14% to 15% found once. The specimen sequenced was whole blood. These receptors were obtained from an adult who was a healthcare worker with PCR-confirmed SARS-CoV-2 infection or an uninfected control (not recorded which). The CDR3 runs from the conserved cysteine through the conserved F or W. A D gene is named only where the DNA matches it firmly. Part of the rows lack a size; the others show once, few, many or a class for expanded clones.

TGTGCCAGCAGCTCTCCAGCGGGAGACAATGAGCAGTTCTTC	CASSSPAGDNEQFF	TRBV11-2	many	TRBJ2-1	TRBD2
TGTGCCAGCAGCTGGGGACGCATCACTGAAGCTTTCTTT	CASSWGRITEAFF	TRBV7-9	few	TRBJ1-1	NA
TGCGCCAGCAGCTTCGGACTGACGTATGGCTACACCTTC	CASSFGLTYGYTF	TRBV5-1	NA	TRBJ1-2	NA
TGTGCCAGCAGCGCGACAGGGGATCTTTTTACTTCACCCCTCCACTTT	CASSATGDLFTSPLHF	TRBV9	few	TRBJ1-6	TRBD1
TGCAGCGTCCGGACAGGGCGGGACACTGAAGCTTTCTTT	CSVRTGRDTEAFF	TRBV29-1	NA	TRBJ1-1	TRBD1
TGCGCCAGCAGCTCCAACAGGGGATCCACAGATACGCAGTATTTT	CASSSNRGSTDTQYF	TRBV5-1	many	TRBJ2-3	TRBD1
TGTGCCTGGTCCCTGGGAAATCAGCCCCAGCATTTT	CAWSLGNQPQHF	TRBV30	NA	TRBJ1-5	NA
TGTGCCTGGAGTTCGACGGGACAGTCGAAGACCCAGTACTTC	CAWSSTGQSKTQYF	TRBV30	few	TRBJ2-5	TRBD1
TGTGCCATCAGTCTAGGGGAGAACACTGAAGCTTTCTTT	CAISLGENTEAFF	TRBV10-3	many	TRBJ1-1	NA
TGTGCCAGCAATCGGGACGGAAGCTCCTACAATGAGCAGTTCTTC	CASNRDGSSYNEQFF	TRBV12-3/TRBV12-4	once	TRBJ2-1	NA
TGTGCCAGCAGGATCAGGAAAAATGAAAAACTGTTTTTT	CASRIRKNEKLFF	TRBV12-3/TRBV12-4	many	TRBJ1-4	NA
TGCAGTGCTACCGGGACAGGGGGTCCAGTTACGCAGTATTTT	CSATGTGGPVTQYF	TRBV20-1	NA	TRBJ2-3	TRBD1
TGTGCCAGCAGCTTTTTTCTCACCGGGGGGGCCCAGAATGAGCAGTTCTTC	CASSFFLTGGAQNEQFF	TRBV11-2	few	TRBJ2-1	TRBD2
TGTGCCAGCAGTCAATCGGACAGAAGGGGCACTGAAGCTTTCTTT	CASSQSDRRGTEAFF	TRBV6-2/TRBV6-3	few	TRBJ1-1	NA
TGTGCCAGCAGGCAGACAGGGATTTATAATTCACCCCTCCACTTT	CASRQTGIYNSPLHF	TRBV12-3/TRBV12-4	few	TRBJ1-6	TRBD1
TGTGCCAGCAGCTCTCAGGGAAACGAGCAGTTCTTC	CASSSQGNEQFF	TRBV7-9	few	TRBJ2-1	NA
TGTGCCTGGAGTCTTACAGGGGTCCTCGAGCAGTACTTC	CAWSLTGVLEQYF	TRBV30	NA	TRBJ2-7	TRBD1
TGTGCCAGCAGCCCCACAGGGCGGGCCTCCTACGAGCAGTACTTC	CASSPTGRASYEQYF	TRBV7-2	few	TRBJ2-7	NA
TGTGCCAGCAGTACAGGACAGGTTAGCGGCAATCAGCCCCAGCATTTT	CASSTGQVSGNQPQHF	TRBV28	NA	TRBJ1-5	TRBD1
TGCAGCGTTCGGGGAGACTATGGCTACACCTTC	CSVRGDYGYTF	TRBV29-1	many	TRBJ1-2	NA
TGTGCCAGCAGCGAGGAGCCTGGGCCAGAGGAGACCCAGTACTTC	CASSEEPGPEETQYF	TRBV2	few	TRBJ2-5	NA
TGTGCCAGCAGCGTAGCCCCGTCCCGGGAGCTGTTTTTT	CASSVAPSRELFF	TRBV9	NA	TRBJ2-2	NA
TGTGCCAGCAGTTACTCACTAGCGGGGGACTATCAAAACATTCAGTACTTC	CASSYSLAGDYQNIQYF	TRBV6-2/TRBV6-3	NA	TRBJ2-4	TRBD2
TGTGCCAGCAGGGGAGGACGGGACACCGGGGAGCTGTTTTTT	CASRGGRDTGELFF	TRBV2	few	TRBJ2-2	NA
TGTGCCAGCAGTGACTCATGGTCTGGAGATACGCAGTATTTT	CASSDSWSGDTQYF	TRBV6-4	NA	TRBJ2-3	NA
TGCAGCGCTGGGAGGCAGGTGAACACTGAAGCTTTCTTT	CSAGRQVNTEAFF	TRBV29-1	many	TRBJ1-1	NA
TGTGCCAGCAGACTACTAGCGGGGGGTCCCTACGAGCAGTACTTC	CASRLLAGGPYEQYF	TRBV11-2	NA	TRBJ2-7	TRBD2
TGTGCCAGTACCAACCCAGGGGCCACGGGCGAGCAGTACTTC	CASTNPGATGEQYF	TRBV19	NA	TRBJ2-7	NA
TGCGCCAGCAGCCAAGGAAGACAGGGTGAAAAACTGTTTTTT	CASSQGRQGEKLFF	TRBV4-1	few	TRBJ1-4	TRBD1
TGTGCCAGCTCACCGGGGACAGGGACCTACGAGCAGTACTTC	CASSPGTGTYEQYF	TRBV18	many	TRBJ2-7	TRBD1